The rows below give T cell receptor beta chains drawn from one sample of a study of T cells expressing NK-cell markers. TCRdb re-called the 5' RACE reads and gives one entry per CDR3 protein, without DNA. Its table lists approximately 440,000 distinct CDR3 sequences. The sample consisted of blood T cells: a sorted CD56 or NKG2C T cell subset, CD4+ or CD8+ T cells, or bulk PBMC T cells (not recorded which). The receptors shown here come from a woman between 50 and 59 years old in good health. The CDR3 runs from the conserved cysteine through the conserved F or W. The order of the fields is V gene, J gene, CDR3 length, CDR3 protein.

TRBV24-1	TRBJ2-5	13	CATRDRWKETQYF
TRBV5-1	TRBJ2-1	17	CASSPLRLAGGNNEQFF
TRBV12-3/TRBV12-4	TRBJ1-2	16	CASSVLVGVRRYGYTF
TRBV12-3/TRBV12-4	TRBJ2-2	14	CASNRGRGGGELFF
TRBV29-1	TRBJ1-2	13	CSVGQGLTYGYTF
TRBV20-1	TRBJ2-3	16	CSVSGSPLASTDTQYF
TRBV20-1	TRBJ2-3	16	CSARWGPAGYTDTQYF
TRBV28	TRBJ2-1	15	CASSPGLARPNEQFF
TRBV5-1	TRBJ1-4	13	CASSTRGDEKLFF
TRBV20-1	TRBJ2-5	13	CSVNRGLGETQYF
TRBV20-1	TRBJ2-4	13	CSASGGSKNIQYF
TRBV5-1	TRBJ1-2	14	CASSSQKLNYGYTF
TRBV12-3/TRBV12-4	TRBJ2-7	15	CASSLYGAGANEQYF
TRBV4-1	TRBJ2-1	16	CASSQGRESTYNEQFF
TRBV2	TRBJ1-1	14	CASSSPAGNTEAFF
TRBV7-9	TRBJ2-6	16	CASSRTTGTGANVLTF
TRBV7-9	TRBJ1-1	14	CASSSPRLTAEAFF
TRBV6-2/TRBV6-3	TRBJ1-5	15	CASKDGVVGNQPQHF
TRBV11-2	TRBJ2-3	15	CASSLRGQEDDTQYF
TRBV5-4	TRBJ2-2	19	CASGRGGTSVETNTGELFF
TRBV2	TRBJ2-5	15	CASDEQGPPGETQYF
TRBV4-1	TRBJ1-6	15	CASSSPGQGDSPLHF
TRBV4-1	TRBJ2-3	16	CASSQDSSGNTDTQYF
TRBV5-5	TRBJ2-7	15	CASSPSGHLRAEQYF
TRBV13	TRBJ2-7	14	CASSLLAGVGEQYF
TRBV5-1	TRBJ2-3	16	CASSRHGGGSTDTQYF
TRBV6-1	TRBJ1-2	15	CASSEWAVTNYGYTF
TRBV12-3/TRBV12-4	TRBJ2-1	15	CASRKMAGSYNEQFF
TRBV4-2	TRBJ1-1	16	CASSQLSGTVNTEAFF
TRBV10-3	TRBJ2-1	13	CAIMAGTDNEQFF
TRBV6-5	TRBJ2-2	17	CASSPTSGTGDTGELFF
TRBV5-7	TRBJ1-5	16	CASSFRDLASNQPQHF
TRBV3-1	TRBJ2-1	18	CASSPGNLAGGSYNEQFF
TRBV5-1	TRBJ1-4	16	CASSSTPTGGGEKLFF
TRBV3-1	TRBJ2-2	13	CASSPSAAGELFF
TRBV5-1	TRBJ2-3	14	CASRAGGGTDTQYF
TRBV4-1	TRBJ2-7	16	CASSRAAGGAGYEQYF
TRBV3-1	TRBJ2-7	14	CASSRGLVRLEQYF
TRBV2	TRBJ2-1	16	CASRGGRSGTYNEQFF
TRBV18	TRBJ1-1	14	CASSPTFGGTEAFF
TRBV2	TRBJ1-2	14	CASSELTGQDDYTF
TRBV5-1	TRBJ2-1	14	CASSLRRGDNEQFF
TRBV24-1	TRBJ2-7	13	CATINGPLYEQYF
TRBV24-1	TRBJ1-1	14	CATSDTAGNTEAFF
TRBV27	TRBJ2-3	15	CASSRTGRDTDTQYF
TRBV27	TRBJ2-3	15	CASSEPGQGTDTQYF
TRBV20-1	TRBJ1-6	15	CSAETPGTVSLPLLF
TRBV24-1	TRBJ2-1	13	CATSELQGLEQFF
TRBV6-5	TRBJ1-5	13	CASSSGYGGPQHF
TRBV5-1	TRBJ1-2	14	CASSLDVRNYGYTF
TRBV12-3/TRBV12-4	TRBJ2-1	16	CASSRMGQGAGNEQFF
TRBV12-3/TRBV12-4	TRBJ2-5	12	CASTTEQGTQYF
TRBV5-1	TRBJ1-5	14	CASSSETGSVPQHF